Below are 16 T cell receptor beta chains sequenced from a single sample in a study of technical replicates of blood from a handful of donors. The protocol was immunoSEQ multiplex PCR, while the TCRdb copy is restricted to in-frame clones and leaves out a portion. The top ten hold over 0.2% of the sample, which has around 98,000 clones, under 97% seen once. Sequenced: T cells isolated from PBMCs. The receptors shown here come from a human donor in good health.

The rearrangement links TRBV13 to TRBJ1-1, with D tentatively TRBD1 (5 bases). Germline assignment: CDR1 PRHDT and CDR2 FYEKMQ (reference sequence). The CDR3 covers 15 residues. Trimming took off 3 bases at V and 5 bases at J, with 16 bases between the two ends. CDR3 sequence (DNA): TGTGCCAGCAGCTTGGGGGGGGTCGGCGAGACTGAAGCTTTCTTT. Amino acid sequence: CASSLGGVGETEAFF.

The chain links TRBV6-5 to TRBJ1-5; D perhaps matches TRBD1 (5 bases). The CDR3 spans 14 residues. The germline CDR1 and CDR2 sequences are MNHEY and SVGAGI. V gave up 4 bases and J gave up 0 bases, with 7 bases separating them. This CDR3 reads CASSSGYSNQPQHF. The CDR3 DNA reads TGTGCCAGCAGTTCAGGGTATAGCAATCAGCCCCAGCATTTT.

The chain has TRBV2 and TRBJ2-4; 9 positions match TRBD1. After removal of 6 bases from V and 1 base from J, the junction contained 13 bases not matched to a gene. Looked up from germline, CDR1 is SNHLY and CDR2 is FYNNEI. The CDR3 is made up of 18 amino acids. The CDR3 region has the DNA TGTGCCAGCAGGCGGGGACAGGGAAGTAAATCGGCCAAAAACATTCAGTACTTC. It is translated as CASRRGQGSKSAKNIQYF.

V gene TRBV6-5 combines with J gene TRBJ1-1, with unresolved D. The CDR3 spans 14 residues. The germline CDR1 and CDR2 sequences are MNHEY and SVGAGI. Trimming cost V 5 bases and J 1 base, with 11 bases left between them. DNA of the CDR3: TGTGCCAGCAGTCCGGACTGGGGGAACACTGAAGCTTTCTTT. Protein product: CASSPDWGNTEAFF.

The rearrangement joins TRBV27 to TRBJ2-1; TRBD2 aligns across 14 bases. CDR1 and CDR2 (germline): MNHEY, SMNVEV (reference sequence). CDR3 length: 18 amino acids. V dropped 6 bases and J dropped 6; count of bases not matched to a gene: 13. CDR3 protein: CASSTTSGRAEVGNEQFF. The CDR3 bases are TGTGCCAGCAGCACGACTAGCGGGAGGGCCGAGGTGGGCAATGAGCAGTTCTTC.

This clone has a single count. The chain's CDR3 is CASSDGGFGQPQHF. Here the CDR3 DNA reads TGTGCCAGCAGTGACGGCGGTTTTGGGCAGCCCCAGCATTTT. The chain is built from TRBV2 and TRBJ1-5; D is unresolved. Per the germline V gene, CDR1 is SNHLY and CDR2 is FYNNEI. Trimming left V 3 bases short and J 7 bases short, with 13 bases between. The CDR3 runs 14 residues. Supplemented by reference TRBV2 and TRBJ1-5, the full variable domain reads EPEVTQTPSHQVTQMGQEVILRCVPISNHLYFYWYRQILGQKVEFLVSFYNNEISEKSEIFDDQFSVERPDGSNFTLKIRSTKLEDSAMYFCASSDGGFGQPQHFGDGTRLSIL.

The rearrangement uses TRBV2 and TRBJ1-2, with 8 nucleotides matching TRBD1. V gave up 5 bases and J gave up 5 bases; unmatched junction bases: 13. The CDR3 has 16 residues. The germline V gene encodes CDR1 SNHLY and CDR2 FYNNEI. The CDR3 spells CASSWTGTQVRYGYTF. The DNA of the CDR3 is TGTGCCAGCAGTTGGACAGGGACACAAGTGAGATATGGCTACACCTTC.

The CDR3 DNA is TGTGCCAGCAGCGTTAGCAGGGCGCGAACTAATGAAAAACTGTTTTTT. Translation: CASSVSRARTNEKLFF. The chain carries TRBV9 and TRBJ1-4; tentatively, D is TRBD1 (5 bases). Trimming shortened V by 2 bases and J by 1 base, and 12 bases separated the two germline ends. Germline V CDR1 and CDR2: SGDLS, YYNGEE. The CDR3 consists of 16 residues.

The rearrangement uses TRBV6-6 and TRBJ1-2, with 7 bases matching TRBD1. The CDR3 sequence is 14 residues long. Trimming took 5 bases from V and 4 from J; bases not matched to a gene: 7. Looked up from germline, CDR1 is MNHNY and CDR2 is SVGAGI (reference sequence). Here the CDR3 DNA reads TGTGCCAGCAGTCAACCGACAGGGACCTATGGCTACACCTTC. It is translated as CASSQPTGTYGYTF.

The chain recombines TRBV7-9 with TRBJ1-1; 9 positions match TRBD1. This CDR3 is built from 17 residues. V lost 1 base, J lost 4 bases, and 10 bases stayed unmatched. Germline V gene lookup returns CDR1 SEHNR and CDR2 FQNEAQ (reference sequence). The CDR3 loop reads CASSLVGTGRVGTEAFF. CDR3 nucleotide sequence: TGTGCCAGCAGCTTAGTCGGGACAGGGCGGGTAGGCACTGAAGCTTTCTTT.

The rearrangement links TRBV28 to TRBJ2-4, with a tentative D call TRBD2 (5 bases). The CDR3 spans 12 residues. V was shortened by 8 bases and J by 11 bases, with 16 bases between the two germline ends. Germline CDR1 MDHEN, CDR2 SYDVKM. The CDR3 loop reads CASGALDTLQYF. The CDR3 region has the DNA TGTGCCAGCGGCGCACTAGACACCCTTCAGTACTTC.

The V call is TRBV5-6, the J call TRBJ1-1; no firm D call. Germline V gene sequence: CDR1 SGHDT, CDR2 YYEEEE. The CDR3 runs 15 residues. Trimming pared 4 bases from V and 0 bases from J, leaving 13 bases between. In DNA form, the CDR3 reads TGTGCCAGCAGCCTGTTTACTGAGCTGAACACTGAAGCTTTCTTT. It is translated as CASSLFTELNTEAFF.

The CDR3 region has the DNA TGTGCCAGTACCCCAACAGGGGGCACTGAAGCTTTCTTT. Translation: CASTPTGGTEAFF. The chain carries TRBV2 and TRBJ1-1; TRBD1 aligns across 8 bases. The trim removed 9 bases at V and 4 bases at J, leaving 7 bases unmatched. This CDR3 contains 13 residues. Per germline, CDR1 SNHLY and CDR2 FYNNEI. Based on the CDR3 plus reference TRBV2 and TRBJ1-1, the full variable domain is EPEVTQTPSHQVTQMGQEVILRCVPISNHLYFYWYRQILGQKVEFLVSFYNNEISEKSEIFDDQFSVERPDGSNFTLKIRSTKLEDSAMYFCASTPTGGTEAFFGQGTRLTVV.

This chain links TRBV5-1 with TRBJ2-2; 9 positions agree with TRBD1. This CDR3 contains 14 residues. Germline trimming cut 4 bases from V and 9 bases from J; bases unmatched to any gene: 7. The germline V gene has CDR1 SGHRS and CDR2 YFSETQ. In DNA form, the CDR3 reads TGCGCCAGCAGCCAAAAGGACAGGGGCAGGGAGCTGTTTTTT. Encoded protein: CASSQKDRGRELFF.

This chain uses TRBV2 with TRBJ2-7; TRBD2 agrees at 14 bases. Per germline, CDR1 SNHLY and CDR2 FYNNEI. V lost 7 bases and J lost 4; bases outside the gene matches: 9. The length of the CDR3 is 16 residues. The CDR3 reads CASKGLAGETVYEQYF. CDR3 nucleotide sequence: TGTGCCAGCAAGGGACTAGCGGGGGAGACTGTTTACGAGCAGTACTTC.

The DNA for the CDR3 is TGTGCCAGCAGCCAGTTTGCAGCGGGGGACAATGAGCAGTTCTTC. It encodes CASSQFAAGDNEQFF. The chain uses TRBV14 and TRBJ2-1, with TRBD2 matching 8 bases. Trimming cost V 3 bases and J 5 bases; bases outside gene matches: 6. The germline V gene encodes CDR1 SGHDN and CDR2 FVKESK. The CDR3 runs to 15 residues.